This T cell receptor beta chain was recorded in a study of response to subunit inactivated influenza vaccine. Study-wide results and caveats: With each seasonal influenza vaccination, the authors suggested, few new T cells are recruited.

This clonotype was seen a handful of times. The antigen remains unidentified. MiXCR was run by TCRdb on the RT-PCR reads, yielding one entry per CDR3 protein. Of roughly 520,000 distinct CDR3 sequences detected, roughly 25% appear once; the ten largest clones hold under 2.5%. Germline-derived CDR1 and CDR2 are KGHDR and SFDVKD. With 4 bases clipped from V and 0 bases from J, the junction kept 4 bases outside the gene matches. This CDR3 is built from 17 residues. The chain has TRBV24-1 and TRBJ2-3; 12 nucleotides agree with TRBD2. Material: CD4+ T cells sorted from PBMCs, obtained 5 days after vaccination. This TCR came from a man aged 50-59 years who received an inactivated influenza vaccine. CDR3 residues: CATSDHGLAGSTDTQYF. The CDR3 coding sequence is TGTGCCACCAGTGACCACGGACTAGCGGGGAGCACAGATACGCAGTATTTT.